Each of the 25 T cell receptor beta chains below was sequenced from the same sample in a study of naive and memory T cell subsets. Both TRBC1 and TRBC2 were covered by a beta constant-region primer of two equimolar oligonucleotides. Each CDR3 protein gets one entry after TCRdb re-called the UMI-ligation and nested PCR reads with MiXCR. Seen here are 32,000 or so distinct CDR3 sequences, approximately 12% observed once, and the top ten hold 22%. The specimen sequenced was effector memory CD4+ T cells from blood. Subset given: effector memory, CD45RA- CD27-. The receptors originated from a human donor in good health.

Details on this clonotype: Just one base apart from a much larger clone, this may be a read error. It is likely a read error, because the conserved phenylalanine at the end of the CDR3 is missing. This chain joins TRBV7-2 and TRBJ2-4; D possibly corresponds to TRBD2 (6 bases). The CDR3 runs to 17 residues. CDR1 is SGHTA and CDR2 is FQGNSA in the germline V gene. Trimming left V 1 base short and J 0 bases short, with 13 bases between. The CDR3: CASSLEVGGTAKNIQYY. In DNA form, the CDR3 reads TGTGCCAGCAGCTTAGAGGTTGGCGGGACAGCCAAAAACATTCAGTACTAC.

In its sample, this clonotype was seen a few times. The chain links TRBV7-2 to TRBJ2-7; D remains ambiguous. The V end was cut by 0 bases, the J end by 0 bases, with 9 bases between. Per the germline V gene, CDR1 is SGHTA and CDR2 is FQGNSA. The CDR3 is 15 residues long. CDR3 in amino acids: CASSLAGKTSYEQYF. In DNA, the CDR3 is TGTGCCAGCAGCTTAGCGGGTAAAACCTCCTACGAGCAGTACTTC.

This clonotype appeared many times. The chain uses TRBV5-1 and TRBJ2-1; 10 nucleotides match TRBD2. Germline-derived CDR1 and CDR2 are SGHRS and YFSETQ. Trimming cost V 0 bases and J 2 bases; bases outside gene matches: 5. The CDR3 spans 17 residues. The CDR3 DNA follows: TGCGCCAGCAGCTTGGAAGGACTAGCGGCCACCTACAATGAGCAGTTCTTC. Protein: CASSLEGLAATYNEQFF.

The chain combines TRBV7-2 with TRBJ2-7; 9 bases map to TRBD2. Germline values: CDR1 SGHTA, CDR2 FQGNSA. This CDR3 has 15 residues. V trimming: 1 base; J trimming: 5 bases; junction bases outside the gene matches: 6. CDR3: CASSLVPSGIDEQYF. The CDR3 region has the DNA TGTGCCAGCAGCTTAGTACCTAGCGGGATTGACGAGCAGTACTTC.

By share, this clonotype ranks as medium-sized. This chain connects TRBV20-1 to TRBJ2-5; TRBD2 aligns across 10 bases. Per the germline V gene, CDR1 is DFQATT and CDR2 is SNEGSKA (reference sequence). The CDR3 runs 17 residues. Trimming took 3 bases from V and 4 from J; bases not matched to a gene: 14. CDR3 DNA: TGCAGTGCTAGCCCCCCTGGAAGGCTAGCGGGAGTAGAGACCCAGTACTTC. It translates to CSASPPGRLAGVETQYF.

The table lists this clonotype with a few counts. The rearrangement links TRBV4-3 to TRBJ1-5; D unclear. This CDR3 comprises 13 residues. Germline values: CDR1 LGHNA, CDR2 YSLEER. Trimming took 0 bases from V and 7 from J, leaving 7 bases between them. The CDR3 loop is CASSQEMQQPQHF. In DNA, the CDR3 is TGCGCCAGCAGCCAAGAGATGCAGCAGCCCCAGCATTTT.

In its sample, this clonotype was seen many times. V is TRBV7-2 and J is TRBJ2-5; 9 bases align to TRBD2. J was trimmed by 2 bases and V by 7 bases; bases with no gene match: 5. The CDR3 has 14 residues. CDR1 is SGHTA, CDR2 FQGNSA, per germline. The CDR3 DNA follows: TGTGCCAGCACTATGACTAGCGGACAAGAGACCCAGTACTTC. Translating it yields CASTMTSGQETQYF.

The chain has TRBV6-6 and TRBJ1-5, with TRBD1 matching over 7 bases. The germline V gene encodes CDR1 MNHNY and CDR2 SVGAGI (reference sequence). The CDR3 length is 15 residues. Trimming removed 4 bases from V and 5 bases from J; junction bases left unmatched: 8. CDR3 protein: CASSFRDRRDQPQHF. Written as DNA, the CDR3 is TGTGCCAGCAGTTTCCGGGACAGACGGGATCAGCCCCAGCATTTT.

This clonotype was picked up a small number of times. The rearrangement uses TRBV6-5 and TRBJ1-4; TRBD1 agrees at 7 bases. The CDR3 consists of 15 residues. Trimming removed 5 bases from V and 8 bases from J; junction bases left unmatched: 11. Germline V gene lookup returns CDR1 MNHEY and CDR2 SVGAGI. The CDR3 region has the DNA TGTGCCAGCAGTCCTACCGGGACAGACGGAGAAAAACTGTTTTTT. This codes for CASSPTGTDGEKLFF.

In its sample, this clonotype was seen once. The chain combines TRBV5-1 with TRBJ2-1; a possible D gene is TRBD2 (6 bases). The V end lost 4 bases, the J end lost 7 bases, and 18 bases lay between the germline ends. The germline gives CDR1 SGHRS, CDR2 YFSETQ. The CDR3 spans 15 residues. In DNA form, the CDR3 reads TGCGCCAGCAGCCCGGGTGGCGGGAAAATAAATGAGCAGTTCTTC. It specifies CASSPGGGKINEQFF.

This clonotype has a handful of counts. V is TRBV20-1 and J is TRBJ2-4, with TRBD1 matching 12 bases. The germline gives CDR1 DFQATT, CDR2 SNEGSKA (reference sequence). The trim removed 4 bases at V and 9 bases at J, leaving 7 bases unmatched. The CDR3 runs 14 residues. The chain's CDR3 is CSATPGTGGVIQYF. For the CDR3, the DNA is TGCAGTGCTACTCCCGGGACAGGGGGCGTCATTCAGTACTTC.

This clonotype was counted ten times or more. The rearrangement joins TRBV19 to TRBJ2-5, with no clear D. V lost 3 bases and J lost 4, with 15 bases in between. Per the germline V gene, CDR1 is LNHDA and CDR2 is SQIVND (reference sequence). The CDR3 is 15 residues long. The CDR3 protein is CASSMNTQPPETQYF. The CDR3 region has the DNA TGTGCCAGTAGTATGAACACACAACCGCCAGAGACCCAGTACTTC. Full variable domain (rest looked up from reference TRBV19 and TRBJ2-5): DGGITQSPKYLFRKEGQNVTLSCEQNLNHDAMYWYRQDPGQGLRLIYYSQIVNDFQKGDIAEGYSVSREKKESFPLTVTSAQKNPTAFYLCASSMNTQPPETQYFGPGTRLLVL.

At least ten counts were recorded for this clonotype. The chain carries TRBV5-5 and TRBJ1-2; unclear D gene. V was trimmed by 0 bases and J by 2 bases, leaving 8 bases between them. This CDR3 comprises 14 residues. Looked up from germline, CDR1 is SGHKS and CDR2 is YYEKEE (reference sequence). CDR3 protein: CASSLVGGNYGYTF. The CDR3 nucleotides are TGTGCCAGCAGCTTGGTAGGAGGGAACTATGGCTACACCTTC.

V gene TRBV28 combines with J gene TRBJ1-6; no definite D call. This CDR3 has 14 residues. The ends were cut back, 7 bases at V and 8 bases at J, with 15 bases in the middle. Germline-derived CDR1 and CDR2 are MDHEN and SYDVKM. CDR3: CASTIGGLDSPLHF. The CDR3 nucleotides are TGTGCCAGCACGATAGGAGGGCTGGATTCACCCCTCCACTTT.

V usage is TRBV19 and J usage is TRBJ2-2; D uncertain. CDR3 length: 14 amino acids. Germline V CDR1 and CDR2: LNHDA, SQIVND (reference sequence). The ends were cut back, 3 bases at V and 2 bases at J, with 7 bases in the middle. The CDR3 sequence is CASSIQSNTGELFF. The CDR3 DNA sequence: TGTGCCAGTAGTATTCAGAGTAACACCGGGGAGCTGTTTTTT.

This clonotype has ten or more counts. The chain uses TRBV5-6 and TRBJ1-2; D not certain. Germline loops: CDR1 SGHDT, CDR2 YYEEEE. Trimming removed 0 bases from V and 8 bases from J, with 17 bases in between. This CDR3 has 15 residues. The CDR3 is CASSLANGPGRGYTF. The DNA of the CDR3 is TGTGCCAGCAGCTTGGCCAATGGCCCCGGGAGAGGCTACACCTTC.

In this sample, this clonotype turned up a few times. This chain uses TRBV9 with TRBJ2-2, with D perhaps being TRBD1 or TRBD2 (6 bases each). Germline CDR1 and CDR2: SGDLS and YYNGEE. V was cut by 0 bases and J by 4 bases, with 16 bases left in between. CDR3 length: 17 amino acids. In DNA form, the CDR3 reads TGTGCCAGCAGCGTAGGCTCCGGGGGCATTGGCACCGGGGAGCTGTTTTTT. It yields the protein CASSVGSGGIGTGELFF. Looking up the rest from reference TRBV9 and TRBJ2-2 gives the full variable domain: DSGVTQTPKHLITATGQRVTLRCSPRSGDLSVYWYQQSLDQGLQFLIQYYNGEERAKGNILERFSAQQFPDLHSELNLSSLELGDSALYFCASSVGSGGIGTGELFFGEGSRLTVL.

This clonotype was found a few times. V and J are TRBV12-3 or TRBV12-4 and TRBJ2-1; unclear D gene. V was clipped by 6 bases and J by 9 bases, with 15 bases between them. The CDR3 consists of 13 residues. The CDR3 DNA follows: TGTGCCAGCAGCCCCGGAGCGCGGCCTGAGCAGTTCTTC. It specifies CASSPGARPEQFF.

This clonotype was seen many times. The V call is TRBV7-9, the J call TRBJ1-6; weak D call: TRBD1 (6 bases). Between the trimmed V and J ends, which lost 5 bases and 3 bases, there was a span of 8 bases. The CDR3 covers 14 residues. CDR1 is SEHNR and CDR2 is FQNEAQ in the germline V gene (reference sequence). For the CDR3, the DNA is TGTGCCAGCAGCCGGGACAACTATAATTCACCCCTCCACTTT. Translation gives CASSRDNYNSPLHF. Using reference TRBV7-9 and TRBJ1-6 for the parts outside the CDR3, the full variable domain is DTGVSQNPRHKITKRGQNVTFRCDPISEHNRLYWYRQTLGQGPEFLTYFQNEAQLEKSRLLSDRFSAERPKGSFSTLEIQRTEQGDSAMYLCASSRDNYNSPLHFGNGTRLTVT.

The chain employs TRBV18 and TRBJ2-4; possibly TRBD2 for D (6 bases). With 3 bases removed from V and 7 bases from J, the gap between germline ends came to 16 bases. The CDR3 spans 15 residues. The V gene's germline CDR1 is KGHSH and CDR2 LQKENI. The CDR3 reads CASSPRRGDGNIQYF. CDR3 bases: TGTGCCAGCTCACCTCGGCGGGGAGACGGTAACATTCAGTACTTC.

The sample holds many counts of this clonotype. The V and J genes are TRBV23-1 and TRBJ2-1; D gene ambiguous. TRBV23-1 carries the ORF label, with uncertain function. This CDR3 is built from 13 residues. The V end was cut by 10 bases, the J end by 4 bases, with 14 bases between. The CDR3 bases are TGCGCCACCGCCCCCCCTATATACAATGAGCAGTTCTTC. Protein: CATAPPIYNEQFF.

The rearrangement joins TRBV20-1 to TRBJ1-1; unclear D gene. The ends were cut back, 1 base at V and 1 base at J, with 10 bases in the middle. Germline CDR1 is DFQATT and CDR2 is SNEGSKA (reference sequence). The CDR3 consists of 14 residues. The CDR3 DNA sequence: TGCAGTGCTAGAGGCGCCCGGACGAACACTGAAGCTTTCTTT. Translated: CSARGARTNTEAFF.

The table lists this clonotype with a few counts. The chain couples TRBV6-1 to TRBJ1-6; TRBD1 agrees at 8 bases. With 6 bases clipped from V and 5 bases from J, the junction kept 0 bases outside the gene matches. The CDR3 is 13 amino acids. Germline V gene lookup returns CDR1 MNHNS and CDR2 SASEGT. CDR3 amino acids: CASRDRDNSPLHF. DNA for the CDR3: TGTGCCAGCAGGGACAGGGATAATTCACCCCTCCACTTT.

This clonotype was seen only a few times. The chain recombines TRBV12-5 with TRBJ2-7, with 13 bases identical to TRBD2. Per germline, CDR1 LGHNT and CDR2 FRNRAP. The CDR3 totals 21 residues. V dropped 3 bases and J dropped 5; count of bases not matched to a gene: 22. The CDR3 region is CASGFRTIPGLAGANLDEQYF. The CDR3 coding sequence is TGTGCTAGTGGTTTTAGGACTATCCCCGGACTAGCGGGAGCTAATCTTGACGAGCAGTACTTC. The complete variable domain, with remaining parts taken from reference TRBV12-5 and TRBJ2-7, reads DARVTQTPRHKVTEMGQEVTMRCQPILGHNTVFWYRQTMMQGLELLAYFRNRAPLDDSGMPKDRFSAEMPDATLATLKIQPSEPRDSAVYFCASGFRTIPGLAGANLDEQYFGPGTRLTVT.

The V call is TRBV5-1, the J call TRBJ2-2; 8 nucleotides match TRBD2. The CDR3 covers 16 residues. Unmatched junction bases numbered 7, after V lost 4 bases and J lost 2 bases. Germline lookup yields CDR1 SGHRS and CDR2 YFSETQ. The CDR3 bases are TGCGCCAGCAGCCCGAGACTAGCGATTAACACCGGGGAGCTGTTTTTT. Protein: CASSPRLAINTGELFF.